A single sample gave rise to the 15 T cell receptor beta chains below, sequenced in a study of blood T cells in healthy people across ages (dated by TCRdb to between 2014 and 2016). The library was generated by 5' RACE. Data came from an Illumina HiSeq 2500. A second PCR of roughly 7 to 12 cycles was run with a J-beta primer mix and a sample-barcoded 5' primer. Through fastp at Q25 and MiXCR, TCRdb rebuilt clones from the public reads, retaining in-frame beta chains. Identical CDR3 protein sequences are pooled into one entry, listed with their most common genes and DNA. A total of some 930,000 distinct CDR3 sequences appear in this sample, about 27% of them only once. Jointly, the top ten make up roughly 10% of the sample. The sample was also reused in another study, on T cells of mothers and their children.

The sample consisted of blood. The receptors here all came from a woman between 40 and 55 years old in good health.

This clonotype occurred a few times. The chain links TRBV7-2 to TRBJ1-2; TRBD1 might be the D (5 bases). Trimming took off 6 bases at V and 3 bases at J, with 11 bases between the two ends. Germline CDR1 reads SGHTA; CDR2 reads FQGNSA. There are 13 residues in the CDR3. The CDR3 loop reads CASSPTGHYGYTF. The DNA of the CDR3 is TGTGCCAGCAGTCCCACAGGACACTATGGCTACACCTTC.

The chain uses TRBV27 and TRBJ2-7, with D possibly TRBD2 on 5 matching bases. The CDR3 extends over 15 amino acids. V shed 8 bases and J shed 4 bases, with 21 bases lying between them. Germline-derived CDR1 and CDR2 are MNHEY and SMNVEV (reference sequence). The CDR3 loop reads CASGNGSPAAYEQYF. CDR3 DNA: TGTGCCAGCGGGAACGGGTCGCCAGCGGCATACGAGCAGTACTTC.

This clonotype appeared many times. The CDR3, as DNA: TGTGCCAGCAGCTTGCCGACAGCGACCTACGAGCAGTACTTC. Its protein is CASSLPTATYEQYF. The chain uses TRBV7-9 and TRBJ2-7; D is perhaps TRBD1 (5 bases). V was cut by 3 bases and J by 2 bases, with 11 bases left in between. The V gene's germline CDR1 is SEHNR and CDR2 FQNEAQ (reference sequence). CDR3 size: 14 residues.

V gene TRBV7-6 combines with J gene TRBJ1-2; perhaps TRBD1 as D (6 bases). CDR3 length: 14 amino acids. Between the trimmed V and J ends, which lost 5 bases and 7 bases, there was a span of 17 bases. Germline CDR1 SGHVS, CDR2 FNYEAQ. The DNA for the CDR3 is TGTGCCAGCAGCCTAGATGACAGGTCTTTTGGCTACACCTTC. Translation: CASSLDDRSFGYTF.

The chain employs TRBV28 and TRBJ2-3, with TRBD1 matching over 8 bases. The J segment lost 5 bases and the V segment lost 1 base, leaving 8 bases of the junction unmatched. The V gene's germline CDR1 is MDHEN and CDR2 SYDVKM. The CDR3 is 16 residues long. The CDR3 region has the DNA TGTGCCAGCAGTTTATCTCTCCAGGGGGCAGGAGATACGCAGTATTTT. Protein: CASSLSLQGAGDTQYF.

The chain is built from TRBV20-1 and TRBJ1-5, with D uncertain. Per the germline V gene, CDR1 is DFQATT and CDR2 is SNEGSKA (reference sequence). The CDR3 extends over 13 amino acids. Between the trimmed V and J ends, which lost 7 bases and 0 bases, there was a span of 10 bases. CDR3 sequence: CSVREDSNQPQHF. Here the CDR3 DNA reads TGCAGTGTGCGCGAGGATAGCAATCAGCCCCAGCATTTT.

About this clonotype: A single base separates this from a much larger clone, so it may be a read error. V usage is TRBV10-3 and J usage is TRBJ2-4, with no clear D. The better agreement between TRBJ2-7 and the DNA end casts doubt on the J call. The germline CDR1 and CDR2 sequences are ENHRY and SYGVKD. CDR3 size: 12 residues. CDR3 loop: CAISEVGHEQYF. The CDR3 region has the DNA TGTGCCATCAGTGAGGTTGGACACGAGCAGTACTTC.

CDR3 nucleotides: TGCAGTGCTAGCCGGAAAGCAGATTCACCCCTCCACTTT. Translation: CSASRKADSPLHF. V gene TRBV20-1 combines with J gene TRBJ1-6; no definite D call. From germline, CDR1 is DFQATT and CDR2 SNEGSKA (reference sequence). The ends were cut back, 3 bases at V and 8 bases at J, with 11 bases in the middle. The CDR3 extends over 13 amino acids.

CDR3 sequence (DNA): TGTGCCAGTACCATCTACAGGTACGGCTACACCTTC. Translation: CASTIYRYGYTF. This sequence joins TRBV6-1 and TRBJ1-2; TRBD1 is a possible D gene (5 bases). The germline V and J ends were trimmed by 9 bases and 8 bases, with 16 bases remaining between them. The V gene's germline CDR1 is MNHNS and CDR2 SASEGT. This CDR3 has 12 amino acids.

There are a few counts of this clonotype. This sequence joins TRBV5-1 and TRBJ1-1, with D possibly TRBD1 on 6 matching bases. Germline V gene lookup returns CDR1 SGHRS and CDR2 YFSETQ. V was trimmed by 0 bases and J by 0 bases, leaving 9 bases between them. The CDR3 contains 15 residues. The CDR3 spells CASSLGDTLNTEAFF. The CDR3 region has the DNA TGCGCCAGCAGCTTGGGGGACACCTTGAACACTGAAGCTTTCTTT.

In DNA form, the CDR3 reads TGCAGTGCTAGAGGGCCAGATAGTGCGGGTAATCAGCCCCAGCATTTT. It yields the protein CSARGPDSAGNQPQHF. The chain links TRBV20-1 to TRBJ1-5; D unresolved. This CDR3 contains 16 residues. V gave up 1 base and J gave up 4 bases, with 17 bases separating them. Germline lookup yields CDR1 DFQATT and CDR2 SNEGSKA (reference sequence).

As to this clonotype: Germline and junction disagree at one end, which may indicate a read error. The chain uses TRBV14 and TRBJ1-4; D is undetermined. Germline assignment: CDR1 SGHDN and CDR2 FVKESK. This CDR3 region has 15 residues. The CDR3 DNA reads as TGTACCAGCAGCCAAGCAAGGGTTTTTTCGGAAAAACTGTTTTTT. It translates to CTSSQARVFSEKLFF.

As for this clonotype: A clone one base away is much larger, so this may be a read error. The CDR3 protein is CTSSGLQGSNQPQHF. CDR3 bases: TGTACCAGCAGCGGACTACAGGGTAGCAATCAGCCCCAGCATTTT. The rearrangement joins TRBV5-5 to TRBJ1-5; D may be TRBD1 (6 bases). From germline, CDR1 is SGHKS and CDR2 YYEKEE (reference sequence). The CDR3 covers 15 residues.

This clonotype occurred a few times. The J gene is TRBJ2-3, the V gene TRBV7-2; D is uncertain. V lost 5 bases and J lost 5, with 11 bases in between. This CDR3 is built from 13 residues. Germline V gene lookup returns CDR1 SGHTA and CDR2 FQGNSA. The DNA of the CDR3 is TGTGCCAGCAGCCCGCCCCCCAGAGATACGCAGTATTTT. Translated: CASSPPPRDTQYF.

The chain combines TRBV7-2 with TRBJ2-4; D not resolved. The J call is doubtful: the DNA matches TRBJ2-7 better. This CDR3 region has 14 residues. Germline lookup yields CDR1 SGHTA and CDR2 FQGNSA. In nucleotides, the CDR3 is TGTGCCAGCAGCCGCCCGCGCACAAACTGCGAGCAGTACTTC. Its protein product is CASSRPRTNCEQYF.